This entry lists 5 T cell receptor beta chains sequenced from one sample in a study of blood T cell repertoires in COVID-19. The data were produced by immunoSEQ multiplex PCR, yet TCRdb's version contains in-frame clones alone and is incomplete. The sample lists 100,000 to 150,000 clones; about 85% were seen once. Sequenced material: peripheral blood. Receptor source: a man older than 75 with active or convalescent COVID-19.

The CDR3 nucleotides are TGTGCCAGCAGCCCGCCCCGCGGGAGCGGAGATACGCAGTATTTT. This sequence encodes CASSPPRGSGDTQYF. This chain uses TRBV3-1 (or the pseudogene TRBV3-2) with TRBJ2-3; TRBD2 agrees at 7 bases. Trimming at V came to 4 bases and at J to 5 bases, leaving 9 bases not matched to a gene. The CDR3 runs 15 residues. Looked up from germline, CDR1 is LGHDT and CDR2 is YNNKEL (reference sequence).

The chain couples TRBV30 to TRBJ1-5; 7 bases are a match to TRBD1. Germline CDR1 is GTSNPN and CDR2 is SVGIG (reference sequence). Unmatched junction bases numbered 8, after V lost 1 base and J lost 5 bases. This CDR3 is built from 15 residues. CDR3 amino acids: CAWSGAGGLDQPQHF. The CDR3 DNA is TGTGCCTGGAGTGGGGCAGGGGGTTTGGATCAGCCCCAGCATTTT.

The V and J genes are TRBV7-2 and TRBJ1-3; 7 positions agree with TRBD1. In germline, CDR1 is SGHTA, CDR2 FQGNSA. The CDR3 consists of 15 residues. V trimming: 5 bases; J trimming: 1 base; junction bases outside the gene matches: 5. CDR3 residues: CASSPWTGSGNTIYF. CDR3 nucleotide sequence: TGTGCCAGCAGCCCGTGGACAGGATCTGGAAACACCATATATTTT.

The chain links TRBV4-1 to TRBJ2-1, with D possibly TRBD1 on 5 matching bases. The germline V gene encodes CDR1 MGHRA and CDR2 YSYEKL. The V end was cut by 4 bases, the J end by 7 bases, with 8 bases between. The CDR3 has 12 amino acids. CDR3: CASSPQANEQFF. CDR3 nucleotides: TGCGCCAGCAGCCCACAGGCAAATGAGCAGTTCTTC.

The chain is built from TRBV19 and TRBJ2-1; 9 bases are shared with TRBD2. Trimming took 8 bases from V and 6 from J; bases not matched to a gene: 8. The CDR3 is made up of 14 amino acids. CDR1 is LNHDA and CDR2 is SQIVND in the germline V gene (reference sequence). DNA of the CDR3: TGTGCCAGTGGTTGGCGGGAGGGGCTCAATGAGCAGTTCTTC. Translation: CASGWREGLNEQFF. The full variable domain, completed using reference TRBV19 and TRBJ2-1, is DGGITQSPKYLFRKEGQNVTLSCEQNLNHDAMYWYRQDPGQGLRLIYYSQIVNDFQKGDIAEGYSVSREKKESFPLTVTSAQKNPTAFYLCASGWREGLNEQFFGPGTRLTVL.